The 13 T cell receptor beta chains given below trace back to one sample, sequenced in a study of STAT5B mutations in CD4+ large granular lymphocyte leukemia. The repertoire was sequenced with immunoSEQ multiplex PCR; TCRdb's copy has only in-frame clones and lacks some. The sample consists of 34,000 or so clones, around four fifths of them appearing once. The sequenced sample was CD4+ T cells from blood buffy coats. The receptors derive from a human donor in good health.

This clone was recorded once. The chain joins TRBV7-2 to TRBJ2-1, with a weak D call TRBD1 (7 bases). CDR1 and CDR2 from the germline V gene are SGHTA and FQGNSA. Between the trimmed V and J ends, which lost 3 bases and 3 bases, there was a span of 12 bases. CDR3 length equals 15 residues. This CDR3 reads CASSLRGQFYNEQFF. Written as DNA, the CDR3 is TGTGCCAGCAGCTTGCGGGGACAGTTCTACAATGAGCAGTTCTTC.

This sequence joins TRBV29-1 and TRBJ2-7, with 7 bases aligning to TRBD1. The V segment lost 4 bases and the J segment 5 bases; nucleotides outside the gene matches: 5. CDR1 is SQVTM and CDR2 is ANQGSEA in the germline V gene. The CDR3 has 12 residues. Written as DNA, the CDR3 is TGCAGCGTTGCGGGACAGCTCAACGAGCAGTACTTC. It codes for CSVAGQLNEQYF.

This rearrangement joins TRBV13 to TRBJ2-7; 9 bases are a match to TRBD1. This CDR3 contains 13 residues. Germline V lookup: CDR1 PRHDT, CDR2 FYEKMQ (reference sequence). V shed 5 bases and J 6 bases; nucleotides not matched to a gene: 5. The CDR3 DNA reads as TGTGCCAGCAGCACCTGGACAGGGGCCGAGCAGTACTTC. This codes for CASSTWTGAEQYF. Variable domain in full (rest from reference TRBV13 and TRBJ2-7): AAGVIQSPRHLIKEKRETATLKCYPIPRHDTVYWYQQGPGQDPQFLISFYEKMQSDKGSIPDRFSAQQFSDYHSELNMSSLELGDSALYFCASSTWTGAEQYFGPGTRLTVT.

This clone was observed a single time. The chain links TRBV5-1 to TRBJ2-7; possibly TRBD2 for D (6 bases). Germline values: CDR1 SGHRS, CDR2 YFSETQ. This CDR3 contains 16 residues. V lost 4 bases, J lost 5 bases, and 22 bases lay in between. This chain's CDR3 is CASSPTAASGFNEQYF. The CDR3 DNA is TGCGCCAGCAGCCCAACGGCGGCCAGCGGGTTCAACGAGCAGTACTTC.

In nucleotides, the CDR3 is TGCGCCAGCAGTCTCCAGAGCGGCCCCGGAGGGAATGAGCAGTTCTTC. This sequence encodes CASSLQSGPGGNEQFF. The genes are TRBV5-1 and TRBJ2-1; D might be TRBD2 (6 bases). This CDR3 has 16 amino acids. Germline loops: CDR1 SGHRS, CDR2 YFSETQ. V lost 5 bases and J 7 bases, leaving 22 bases between the germline ends.

This clone has just a few counts. V and J are TRBV29-1 and TRBJ1-1, with D hard to call. Trimming cost V 5 bases and J 0 bases, with 10 bases left between them. Germline assignment: CDR1 SQVTM and CDR2 ANQGSEA. The CDR3 extends over 13 amino acids. CDR3 protein: CSVHERMNTEAFF. DNA for the CDR3: TGCAGCGTTCACGAGAGGATGAACACTGAAGCTTTCTTT.

This chain links TRBV6-1 with TRBJ1-1; D gene uncertain. The CDR3 covers 13 residues. Trimming took 6 bases from V and 1 from J, leaving 9 bases between them. CDR1 and CDR2 from the germline V gene are MNHNS and SASEGT. This CDR3 reads CASRISENTEAFF. As DNA, the CDR3 is TGTGCCAGCAGAATCTCAGAGAACACTGAAGCTTTCTTT.

The J gene is TRBJ1-2, the V gene TRBV6-5, with 9 bases identical to TRBD1. Germline lookup yields CDR1 MNHEY and CDR2 SVGAGI. The CDR3 runs 13 residues. The V and J ends lost 7 bases and 7 bases, in that order; junction bases with no gene match: 7. CDR3 nucleotide sequence: TGTGCCAGCACCGAGACAGGGGGTGGTGGCTACACCTTC. Protein product: CASTETGGGGYTF.

The chain recombines TRBV28 with TRBJ2-1; no definite D call. Germline values: CDR1 MDHEN, CDR2 SYDVKM. With 3 bases removed from V and 5 bases from J, the gap between germline ends came to 11 bases. The CDR3 has 14 residues. CDR3 protein: CASSFRPPDNEQFF. The DNA for the CDR3 is TGTGCCAGCAGTTTTAGGCCTCCGGACAATGAGCAGTTCTTC.

The rearrangement uses TRBV4-1 and TRBJ2-2; 8 bases match TRBD2. This CDR3 contains 20 residues. In germline, CDR1 is MGHRA, CDR2 YSYEKL. V was clipped by 4 bases and J by 2 bases; unmatched bases: 18. The CDR3 is CASSLRIGLAPWGNTGELFF. CDR3 in DNA: TGCGCCAGCAGCCTCAGGATCGGACTAGCCCCATGGGGTAACACCGGGGAGCTGTTTTTT.

In this sample, this clone turned up once. The genes are TRBV7-9 and TRBJ2-1, with a tentative D call TRBD2 (6 bases). Trimming took 3 bases from V and 0 from J, leaving 9 bases between them. The CDR3 is made up of 15 amino acids. Germline V gene lookup returns CDR1 SEHNR and CDR2 FQNEAQ (reference sequence). CDR3 amino acids: CASSLRTTSYNEQFF. The DNA of the CDR3 is TGTGCCAGCAGCTTGCGGACTACCTCCTACAATGAGCAGTTCTTC.

The chain links TRBV5-6 to TRBJ2-1; 9 bases agree with TRBD2. CDR3 length: 13 amino acids. Per the germline V gene, CDR1 is SGHDT and CDR2 is YYEEEE. V lost 6 bases to trimming and J lost 6 bases; unmatched junction nucleotides: 4. The CDR3 protein is CASIRLAANEQFF. The CDR3 bases are TGTGCCAGCATTCGACTAGCGGCCAATGAGCAGTTCTTC.

This chain connects TRBV30 to TRBJ1-1; possibly TRBD1 for D (6 bases). In germline, CDR1 is GTSNPN, CDR2 SVGIG (reference sequence). Trimming took off 3 bases at V and 5 bases at J, with 16 bases between the two ends. The CDR3 length is 14 residues. CDR3 DNA: TGTGCCTGGAGCGCCCAGGGGAGAGGGACTGAAGCTTTCTTT. It is translated as CAWSAQGRGTEAFF.